A selection of T cell receptor beta chains follows, all from one sample in a study of early T cells in non-severe SARS-CoV-2 infection. Via MiXCR, TCRdb re-called the 5' RACE reads, giving one row per CDR3 protein. The sample contains approximately 28,000 distinct CDR3 sequences, 4.5% to 6% of which appear only once. Sequencing was done on a sample of whole blood. The receptors derive from an adult who was a healthcare worker with PCR-confirmed SARS-CoV-2 infection or an uninfected control (not recorded which). The CDR3 runs from the conserved cysteine through the conserved F or W. D genes are given only for firm matches. Some rows have no size entry. The others give once, few or many, or a class for an expanded clone.

>few|TRBV7-2|TRBJ2-2|.
TGTGCCAGCAGCCCGAGCGGGTCGTCGAACACCGGGGAGCTGTTTTTT
CASSPSGSSNTGELFF
>many|TRBV12-3/TRBV12-4|TRBJ2-5|.
TGTGCCAGCAGTTTAGCGCTAACGGGGGGCGGAGAGACCCAGTACTTC
CASSLALTGGGETQYF
>many|TRBV7-6|TRBJ2-5|.
TGTGCCAGCAGACAGTATAGCGCGGTACAAGAGACCCAGTACTTC
CASRQYSAVQETQYF
>many|TRBV20-1|TRBJ2-1|.
TGTTCCGCGGTGGGGAGCTCCTACAATGAGCAGTTCTTC
CSAVGSSYNEQFF
>few|TRBV3-1|TRBJ2-1|TRBD2
TGTGCCAGCAGCCAAGACGGTTTGGGACTAGCTGGAGGAGGGCCCTACAATGAGCAGTTCTTC
CASSQDGLGLAGGGPYNEQFF
>many|TRBV7-9|TRBJ1-6|.
TGTGCCAGCAGCTTATCCGGGTCCCCTTATAATTCACCCCTCCACTTT
CASSLSGSPYNSPLHF
>many|TRBV12-3/TRBV12-4|TRBJ2-3|TRBD2
TGTGCCAGCAGTTTTAGCGGGGGACGGAGCACAGATACGCAGTATTTT
CASSFSGGRSTDTQYF
>.|TRBV6-4|TRBJ2-3|.
TGTGCCAGCACCCCCCACGGTGGAAGCACAGATACGCAGTATTTT
CASTPHGGSTDTQYF
>few|TRBV5-1|TRBJ2-3|.
TGCGCCAGCAGCAACACCAACACAGATACGCAGTATTTT
CASSNTNTDTQYF
>.|TRBV12-3/TRBV12-4|TRBJ1-5|.
TGTGCCAGCAGTCAGGGTAGCAATCAGCCCCAGCATTTT
CASSQGSNQPQHF
>few|TRBV18|TRBJ1-1|.
TGTGCCAGCTCACCTAAGATGAACACTGAAGCTTTCTTT
CASSPKMNTEAFF